The 13 T cell receptor beta chains reported below all come from one sample, sequenced in a study of cytomegalovirus exposure and HLA in healthy donors. The data were produced by immunoSEQ multiplex PCR, yet TCRdb's version contains in-frame clones alone and is incomplete. The data contain approximately 170,000 clones, about 85% of them singletons. Sequencing was carried out using PBMCs. These receptors all come from a young man in good health and CMV-seropositive.

The chain has TRBV7-9 and TRBJ2-3, with a tentative D call TRBD1 (6 bases). Germline V lookup: CDR1 SEHNR, CDR2 FQNEAQ (reference sequence). Trimming pared 1 base from V and 4 bases from J, leaving 9 bases between. This CDR3 contains 14 residues. For the CDR3, the DNA is TGTGCCAGCAGCTTAGACAGGGTCCCAGATACGCAGTATTTT. Protein: CASSLDRVPDTQYF.

The chain employs TRBV19 and TRBJ1-5; the D is unclear. This CDR3 contains 17 residues. Trimming took 1 base from V and 0 from J, leaving 13 bases between them. Per the germline V gene, CDR1 is LNHDA and CDR2 is SQIVND (reference sequence). Here the CDR3 DNA reads TGTGCCAGTAGTATAGTCCCGTGGCAGAATAGCAATCAGCCCCAGCATTTT. Encoded protein: CASSIVPWQNSNQPQHF. Combining the CDR3 with reference TRBV19 and TRBJ1-5 gives the whole variable domain DGGITQSPKYLFRKEGQNVTLSCEQNLNHDAMYWYRQDPGQGLRLIYYSQIVNDFQKGDIAEGYSVSREKKESFPLTVTSAQKNPTAFYLCASSIVPWQNSNQPQHFGDGTRLSIL.

The rearrangement joins TRBV7-6 to TRBJ2-2, with D tentatively TRBD2 (5 bases). Germline CDR1 and CDR2: SGHVS and FNYEAQ. V was shortened by 2 bases and J by 3 bases, with 10 bases between the two germline ends. CDR3 size: 15 residues. As DNA, the CDR3 is TGTGCCAGCAGCTTATTCAGCGGATACACCGGGGAGCTGTTTTTT. It is translated as CASSLFSGYTGELFF.

A note on this clone: This same CDR3 is encoded by further DNA sequences in the sample. This chain uses TRBV9 with TRBJ2-7, with 8 bases aligning to TRBD2. There are 13 residues in the CDR3. Germline V gene sequence: CDR1 SGDLS, CDR2 YYNGEE. The J segment lost 6 bases and the V segment lost 0 bases, leaving 2 bases of the junction unmatched. CDR3 DNA: TGTGCCAGCAGCGTAGGCGGGGGGACCGAGCAGTACTTC. It is translated as CASSVGGGTEQYF. Full variable domain (remainder filled in from reference TRBV9 and TRBJ2-7): DSGVTQTPKHLITATGQRVTLRCSPRSGDLSVYWYQQSLDQGLQFLIQYYNGEERAKGNILERFSAQQFPDLHSELNLSSLELGDSALYFCASSVGGGTEQYFGPGTRLTVT.

The V call is TRBV19, the J call TRBJ1-1; no definite D call. V was trimmed by 5 bases and J by 0 bases, leaving 13 bases between them. CDR3 size: 15 residues. Germline CDR1 LNHDA, CDR2 SQIVND (reference sequence). In DNA, the CDR3 is TGTGCCAGTAGTCCCAGCAGCGGGATGAACACTGAAGCTTTCTTT. As protein: CASSPSSGMNTEAFF. The whole variable domain, filled in from reference TRBV19 and TRBJ1-1, reads DGGITQSPKYLFRKEGQNVTLSCEQNLNHDAMYWYRQDPGQGLRLIYYSQIVNDFQKGDIAEGYSVSREKKESFPLTVTSAQKNPTAFYLCASSPSSGMNTEAFFGQGTRLTVV.

CDR3 amino acids: CASSEGGDTGELFF. CDR3 DNA: TGCGCCAGCAGCGAGGGGGGGGACACCGGGGAGCTGTTTTTT. The J gene is TRBJ2-2, the V gene TRBV5-1, with D maybe TRBD2 (7 bases). The germline V gene encodes CDR1 SGHRS and CDR2 YFSETQ. V was clipped by 4 bases and J by 3 bases, with 10 bases between them. This CDR3 comprises 14 residues. The full variable domain, its missing parts supplied by reference TRBV5-1 and TRBJ2-2, is KAGVTQTPRYLIKTRGQQVTLSCSPISGHRSVSWYQQTPGQGLQFLFEYFSETQRNKGNFPGRFSGRQFSNSRSEMNVSTLELGDSALYLCASSEGGDTGELFFGEGSRLTVL.

This rearrangement joins TRBV4-3 to TRBJ2-1; D is perhaps TRBD1 (5 bases). The CDR3 sequence is 14 residues long. Germline CDR1 reads LGHNA; CDR2 reads YSLEER. Trimming took off 1 base at V and 1 base at J, with 5 bases between the two ends. CDR3 amino acids: CASSQGTSYNEQFF. CDR3 nucleotide sequence: TGCGCCAGCAGCCAAGGGACATCCTACAATGAGCAGTTCTTC.

Remarks on this clone: The DNA is omitted, as the CDR3 cannot be located on it reliably, and the CDR3 follows TCRdb's listing. The chain recombines TRBV27 with TRBJ2-7; TRBD1 is the table's D call, not checked against the DNA. The CDR3 length equals 17 residues, ends included. Germline loops: CDR1 MNHEY, CDR2 SMNVEV (reference sequence). The CDR3 is CASSFGAGQGASYEQYF.

The chain carries TRBV4-1 and TRBJ1-2, with a weak D call TRBD1 (5 bases). CDR1 is MGHRA and CDR2 is YSYEKL in the germline V gene. V was pared by 0 bases and J by 4 bases, with 15 bases between. The CDR3 runs to 16 residues. In DNA form, the CDR3 reads TGCGCCAGCAGCCAAGAAACCCCCAGGGTGCCCTATGGCTACACCTTC. Amino acids: CASSQETPRVPYGYTF.

In this sample, this clone turned up a few times. The CDR3 DNA reads as TGTGCCAGCAGCTTGGCGGACAGGGGAAGGTCACCCCTCCACTTT. Its translation is CASSLADRGRSPLHF. The rearrangement joins TRBV5-4 to TRBJ1-6; 9 bases map to TRBD1. The CDR3 consists of 15 residues. V trimming: 0 bases; J trimming: 10 bases; junction bases outside the gene matches: 5. Germline lookup yields CDR1 SGHNT and CDR2 YYREEE (reference sequence).

V gene TRBV7-6 combines with J gene TRBJ2-1; TRBD2 matches at 15 bases. The length of the CDR3 is 16 residues. Germline CDR1 and CDR2: SGHVS and FNYEAQ. The junction had 4 bases not matched to a gene; V was cut back by 6 bases and J by 4 bases. As DNA, the CDR3 is TGTGCCAGCAGTCGCGGACTAGCGGGGGGGTACAATGAGCAGTTCTTC. It is translated as CASSRGLAGGYNEQFF.

This clone was counted between two and nine times. The junction and the germline gene differ at one end; a read error may be behind it. The chain has TRBV7-8 and TRBJ2-7, with TRBD1 matching over 10 bases. This CDR3 has 15 amino acids. Germline CDR1 SGHVS, CDR2 FQNEAQ. The CDR3 reads CASSLRDRGSSEQYF. The CDR3, as DNA: TGTGCCAGCAGCTTAAGGGACAGGGGTTCCTCCGAGCAGTACTTC.

The CDR3 region has the DNA TGTGCCAGCAGCTTACGTCCAGGGGCCTCCTACAATGAGCAGTTCTTC. It encodes CASSLRPGASYNEQFF. V gene TRBV7-3 combines with J gene TRBJ2-1; TRBD1 might be the D (6 bases). The V and J ends lost 2 bases and 0 bases respectively, with 11 bases between them. This CDR3 has 16 amino acids. CDR1 SGHTA and CDR2 FQGTGA come from the germline V gene.